The clone carrying this T cell receptor beta chain was recorded at least ten times. This record belongs to a study of human T cells and chemical hapten exposure. The overall study: On around 2 cm by around 2 cm of upper inner arm skin, sensitization was performed with 2% DPC.

The germline gives CDR1 DFQATT, CDR2 SNEGSKA (reference sequence). The CDR3 runs to 14 residues. J gave up 3 bases and V 3 bases, and 6 bases lay outside the gene matches. Time point given: patch test 3, about 24 weeks after DPC sensitization. Treatment meaning: therapeutic diphenylcyclopropenone sensitization with weekly scalp DPC. TCRdb reanalysed the RACE reads using MiXCR and keeps one entry per CDR3 protein. Of over 150,000 distinct CDR3 sequences listed, 28% are singletons. The rearrangement uses TRBV20-1 and TRBJ2-3, with TRBD1 matching over 7 bases. The sequencing here drew on whole blood, taken in connection with sensitization to the hapten diphenylcyclopropenone (DPC). The source is a woman between 18 and 30 years old with alopecia areata. Some clones in this sample may be carry-over from other donors' samples. CDR3 DNA sequence: TGCAGTGCTAGTGGGGACAGTTCGACAGATACGCAGTATTTT. Its protein is CSASGDSSTDTQYF.